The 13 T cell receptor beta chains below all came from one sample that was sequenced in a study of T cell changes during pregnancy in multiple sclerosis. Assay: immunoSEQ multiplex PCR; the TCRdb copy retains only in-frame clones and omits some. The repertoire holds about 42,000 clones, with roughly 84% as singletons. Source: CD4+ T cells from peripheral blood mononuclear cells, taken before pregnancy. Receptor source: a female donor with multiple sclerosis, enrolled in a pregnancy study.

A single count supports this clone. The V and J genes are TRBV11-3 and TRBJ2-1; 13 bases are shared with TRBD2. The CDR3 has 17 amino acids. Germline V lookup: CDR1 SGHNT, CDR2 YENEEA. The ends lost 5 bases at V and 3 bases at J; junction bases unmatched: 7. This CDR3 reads CASSLTSGRALYNEQFF. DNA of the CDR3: TGTGCCAGCAGCCTTACTAGCGGGAGGGCCCTCTACAATGAGCAGTTCTTC.

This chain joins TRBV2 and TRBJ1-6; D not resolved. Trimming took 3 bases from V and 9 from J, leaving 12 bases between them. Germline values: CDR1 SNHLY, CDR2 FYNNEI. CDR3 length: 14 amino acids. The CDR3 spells CASSDVTVVSPLHF. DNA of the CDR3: TGTGCCAGCAGTGATGTCACCGTAGTTTCACCCCTCCACTTT.

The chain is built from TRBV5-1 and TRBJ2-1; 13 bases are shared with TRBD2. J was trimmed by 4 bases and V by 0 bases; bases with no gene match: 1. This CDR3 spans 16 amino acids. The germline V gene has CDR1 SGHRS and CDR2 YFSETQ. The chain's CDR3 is CASSLGGLAGYNEQFF. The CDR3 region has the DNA TGCGCCAGCAGCTTGGGGGGACTAGCGGGGTACAATGAGCAGTTCTTC.

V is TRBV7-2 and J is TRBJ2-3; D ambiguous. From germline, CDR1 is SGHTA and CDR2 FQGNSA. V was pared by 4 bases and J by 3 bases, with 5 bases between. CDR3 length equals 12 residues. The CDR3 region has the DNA TGTGCCAGCAGCTACTTTACAGATACGCAGTATTTT. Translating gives CASSYFTDTQYF.

The CDR3 nucleotides are TGTGCCAGCTCACCATTTTATGAGAGGAACACCGGGGAGCTGTTTTTT. This sequence encodes CASSPFYERNTGELFF. This chain uses TRBV18 with TRBJ2-2; D remains unclear. Germline V lookup: CDR1 KGHSH, CDR2 LQKENI. V was clipped by 2 bases and J by 1 base, with 11 bases between them. This CDR3 spans 16 amino acids.

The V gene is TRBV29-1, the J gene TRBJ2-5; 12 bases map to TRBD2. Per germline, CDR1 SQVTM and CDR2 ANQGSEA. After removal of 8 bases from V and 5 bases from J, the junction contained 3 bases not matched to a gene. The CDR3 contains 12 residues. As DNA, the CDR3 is TGCAGCTCTAGCGGGGGGGCTGAGACCCAGTACTTC. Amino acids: CSSSGGAETQYF.

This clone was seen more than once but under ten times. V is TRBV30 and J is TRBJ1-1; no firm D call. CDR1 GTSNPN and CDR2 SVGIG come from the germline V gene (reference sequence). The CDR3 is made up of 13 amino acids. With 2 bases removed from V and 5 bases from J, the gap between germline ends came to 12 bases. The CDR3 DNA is TGTGCCTGGAGTTCTGAGGGATTTACTGAAGCTTTCTTT. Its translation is CAWSSEGFTEAFF. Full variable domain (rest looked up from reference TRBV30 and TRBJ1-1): SQTIHQWPATLVQPVGSPLSLECTVEGTSNPNLYWYRQAAGRGLQLLFYSVGIGQISSEVPQNLSASRPQDRQFILSSKKLLLSDSGFYLCAWSSEGFTEAFFGQGTRLTVV.

CDR3 residues: CAWSAGRAGTGISTSRGYTF. DNA of the CDR3: TGTGCCTGGAGTGCCGGTCGGGCCGGGACAGGGATCTCCACATCTCGTGGCTACACCTTC. The J gene is TRBJ1-2, the V gene TRBV30; TRBD1 aligns across 9 bases. The CDR3 has 20 residues. CDR1 and CDR2 (germline): GTSNPN, SVGIG (reference sequence). V lost 1 base, J lost 7 bases, and 25 bases stayed unmatched. Using reference TRBV30 and TRBJ1-2 for the parts outside the CDR3, the full variable domain is SQTIHQWPATLVQPVGSPLSLECTVEGTSNPNLYWYRQAAGRGLQLLFYSVGIGQISSEVPQNLSASRPQDRQFILSSKKLLLSDSGFYLCAWSAGRAGTGISTSRGYTFGSGTRLTVV.

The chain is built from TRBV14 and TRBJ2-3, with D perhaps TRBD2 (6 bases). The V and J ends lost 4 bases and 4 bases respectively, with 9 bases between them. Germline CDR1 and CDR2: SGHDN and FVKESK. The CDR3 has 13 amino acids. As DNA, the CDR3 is TGTGCCAGCAGCCGGCCGGGGGCAGATACGCAGTATTTT. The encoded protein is CASSRPGADTQYF.

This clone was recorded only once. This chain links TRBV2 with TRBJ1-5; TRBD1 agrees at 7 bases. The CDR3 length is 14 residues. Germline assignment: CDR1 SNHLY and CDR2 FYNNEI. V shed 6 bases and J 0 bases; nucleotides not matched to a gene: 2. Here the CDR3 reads CASRGDSSNQPQHF. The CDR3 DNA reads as TGTGCCAGCAGGGGGGACAGTAGCAATCAGCCCCAGCATTTT.

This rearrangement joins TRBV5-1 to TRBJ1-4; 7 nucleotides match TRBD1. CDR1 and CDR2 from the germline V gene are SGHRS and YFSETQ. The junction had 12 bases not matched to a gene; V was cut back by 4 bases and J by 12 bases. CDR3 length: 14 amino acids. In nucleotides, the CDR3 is TGCGCCAGCAGCGCCGACAGGGTCGGGGCTGAACTGTTTTTT. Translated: CASSADRVGAELFF. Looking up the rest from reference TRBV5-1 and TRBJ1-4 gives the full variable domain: KAGVTQTPRYLIKTRGQQVTLSCSPISGHRSVSWYQQTPGQGLQFLFEYFSETQRNKGNFPGRFSGRQFSNSRSEMNVSTLELGDSALYLCASSADRVGAELFFGSGTQLSVL.

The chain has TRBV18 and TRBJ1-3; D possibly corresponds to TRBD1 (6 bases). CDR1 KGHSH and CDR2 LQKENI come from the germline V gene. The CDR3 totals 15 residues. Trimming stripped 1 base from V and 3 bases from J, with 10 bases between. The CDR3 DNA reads TGTGCCAGCTCACCACTCTCGACAGGTGGAAACACCATATATTTT. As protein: CASSPLSTGGNTIYF.

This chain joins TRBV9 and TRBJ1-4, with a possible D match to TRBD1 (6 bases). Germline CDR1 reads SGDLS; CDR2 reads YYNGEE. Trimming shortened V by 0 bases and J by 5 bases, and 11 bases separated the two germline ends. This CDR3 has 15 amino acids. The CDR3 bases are TGTGCCAGCAGCGTAGTAGGTCAGGGGAATGAAAAACTGTTTTTT. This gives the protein CASSVVGQGNEKLFF.